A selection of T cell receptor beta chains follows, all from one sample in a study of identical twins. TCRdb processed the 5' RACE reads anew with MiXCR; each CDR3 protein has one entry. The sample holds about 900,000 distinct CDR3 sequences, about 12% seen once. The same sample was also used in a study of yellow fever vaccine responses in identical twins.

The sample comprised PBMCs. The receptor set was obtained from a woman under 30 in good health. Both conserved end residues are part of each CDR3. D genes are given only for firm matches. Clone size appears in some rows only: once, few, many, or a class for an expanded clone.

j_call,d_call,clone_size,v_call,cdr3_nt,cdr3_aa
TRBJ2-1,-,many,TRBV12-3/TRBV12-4,TGTGCCAGCAGTTTGGGGACGAGGAGCTCCTACAATGAGCAGTTCTTC,CASSLGTRSSYNEQFF
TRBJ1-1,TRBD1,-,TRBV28,TGTGCCAGCAGTCTCCCTCGGACAGGGCTGAACACTGAAGCTTTCTTT,CASSLPRTGLNTEAFF
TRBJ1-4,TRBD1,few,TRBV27,TGTGCCAGCAGTTTATCCTCCAGGGGGGAAAAACTGTTTTTT,CASSLSSRGEKLFF
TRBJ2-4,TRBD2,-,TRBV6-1,TGTGCCAGCAGTGAACCCCGACTAGCGGGAACGAGCATTCAGTACTTC,CASSEPRLAGTSIQYF
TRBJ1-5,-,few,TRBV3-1,TGTGCCAGCAGCCAAGATTTCGGTATTGGCCAGCCCCAGCATTTT,CASSQDFGIGQPQHF
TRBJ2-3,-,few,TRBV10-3,TGTGCCATCAGCGCGGGGCTCGGCGGGGCCACAGATACGCAGTATTTT,CAISAGLGGATDTQYF
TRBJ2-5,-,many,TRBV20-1,TGCAGTGCTAGAGGACAGGTGGGGGTGGCGGGCCCTGAGGAGACCCAGTACTTC,CSARGQVGVAGPEETQYF
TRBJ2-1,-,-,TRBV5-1,TGCGCCAGCAGCTTGGCGGAGCGGGCCTCCTACAATGAGCAGTTCTTC,CASSLAERASYNEQFF
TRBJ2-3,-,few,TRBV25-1,TGTGCCAGCAGTGGTAGTGACTGGAGAGATACGCAGTATTTT,CASSGSDWRDTQYF
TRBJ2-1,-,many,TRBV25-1,TGTGCCAGCAGCGCACAGGGCAATGAGCAGTTCTTC,CASSAQGNEQFF
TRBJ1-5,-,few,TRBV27,TGTGCCAGCAGCATAACAGGCCAGGTTTATCCCCAGCATTTT,CASSITGQVYPQHF
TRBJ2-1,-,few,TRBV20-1,TGCAGTGCTAGAGATATTGGGGCTGAGCAGTTCTTC,CSARDIGAEQFF
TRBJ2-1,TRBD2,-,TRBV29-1,TGCAGCGTCGGGACTAGCGGGGTCTCCTACAATGAGCAGTTCTTC,CSVGTSGVSYNEQFF
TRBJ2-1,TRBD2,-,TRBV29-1,TGCAGCGTTGAAGGGGCTAGCGGGGCCCAGCTGGTCCACAATGAGCAGTTCTTC,CSVEGASGAQLVHNEQFF
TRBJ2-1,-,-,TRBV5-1,TGCGCCAGCAGCGCCGGACAAGATTACAATGAGCAGTTCTTC,CASSAGQDYNEQFF
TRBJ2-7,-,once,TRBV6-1,TGTGCCAGCAGTGAGTGGCGACTCTACGAGCAGTACTTC,CASSEWRLYEQYF
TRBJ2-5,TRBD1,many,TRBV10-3,TGTGCCATCAACCGACAGGGGATCCAAGAGACCCAGTACTTC,CAINRQGIQETQYF
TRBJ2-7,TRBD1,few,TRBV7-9,TGTGCCAGCAGCATGTCACGGGACAGGGGCGAACCCTACGAGCAGTACTTC,CASSMSRDRGEPYEQYF
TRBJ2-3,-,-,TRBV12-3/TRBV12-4,TGTGCCAGCAGCCCCTTTCTCATGGCGGATACGCAGTATTTT,CASSPFLMADTQYF
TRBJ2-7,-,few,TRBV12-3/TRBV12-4,TGTGCCAGCAGCTCAGATTTACTCTACGAGCAGTACTTC,CASSSDLLYEQYF
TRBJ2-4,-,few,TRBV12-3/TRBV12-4,TGTGCCAGCAGTTTAGAGGGCCCCCGGAGAAACATTCAGTACTTC,CASSLEGPRRNIQYF
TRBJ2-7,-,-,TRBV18,TGTGCCAGCTCACCAGGCAGTGACTACGAGCAGTACTTC,CASSPGSDYEQYF